What follows are 14 T cell receptor beta chains derived from one specimen sequenced in a study of beta chain features in type 1 diabetes. Every bit of the isolated RNA underwent reverse transcription, so sequencing read expressed TCRB transcripts. Generated by immunoSEQ multiplex PCR, the TCRdb table keeps only in-frame clones and is missing some. The sample yields a few hundred thousand clones, around 15% seen once. The sample comprised central memory CD4+ T cells from blood. These receptors came from a young man in good health.

The table lists this clone with a few counts. V and J are TRBV6-1 and TRBJ2-3; unclear D gene. V was shortened by 8 bases and J by 1 base, with 13 bases between the two germline ends. The length of the CDR3 is 14 residues. The germline gives CDR1 MNHNS, CDR2 SASEGT. The CDR3 here is CASSERSRTDTQYF. The CDR3 coding sequence is TGTGCCAGCTCAGAGCGCAGCCGCACAGATACGCAGTATTTT.

The chain uses TRBV4-3 and TRBJ2-3; D is unclear. With 4 bases removed from V and 4 bases from J, the gap between germline ends came to 15 bases. In germline, CDR1 is LGHNA, CDR2 YSLEER. The CDR3 covers 15 residues. In DNA, the CDR3 is TGCGCCAGCAGCCTTTTACACCCGGGTCCAGATACGCAGTATTTT. It yields the protein CASSLLHPGPDTQYF.

The chain uses TRBV7-2 and TRBJ1-1; TRBD1 matches 8 bases. This CDR3 is 14 amino acids long. With V trimmed by 6 bases and J by 4 bases, 7 bases remained unmatched. CDR1 is SGHTA and CDR2 is FQGNSA in the germline V gene. The CDR3 loop is CASRTGGVGTEAFF. The CDR3 coding sequence is TGTGCCAGCAGAACAGGGGGTGTAGGCACTGAAGCTTTCTTT.

In this sample, this clone turned up many times. This rearrangement joins TRBV19 to TRBJ2-1, with TRBD2 matching 10 bases. This CDR3 has 15 residues. Germline CDR1 reads LNHDA; CDR2 reads SQIVND (reference sequence). The junction had 10 bases not matched to a gene; V was cut back by 8 bases and J by 6 bases. The chain's CDR3 is CASHSGAGGSNEQFF. CDR3 DNA: TGTGCCAGTCACTCGGGAGCGGGAGGGTCCAATGAGCAGTTCTTC.

The chain couples TRBV4-2 to TRBJ2-2; 9 nucleotides align to TRBD2. The germline V gene has CDR1 LGHNA and CDR2 YNFKEQ. The CDR3 extends over 21 amino acids. V lost 4 bases to trimming and J lost 0 bases; unmatched junction nucleotides: 18. For the CDR3, the DNA is TGTGCCAGCAGCCCCGGTTGGGGTAGCGGGAGTCCGTCCGCGAACACCGGGGAGCTGTTTTTT. Translation: CASSPGWGSGSPSANTGELFF.

This clone was picked up a small number of times. This sequence joins TRBV19 and TRBJ2-1, with TRBD2 matching 7 bases. CDR1 and CDR2 (germline): LNHDA, SQIVND (reference sequence). The CDR3 has 16 amino acids. J lost 2 bases, V lost 3 bases, and 7 bases had no gene match. CDR3 coding DNA: TGTGCCAGTAGTATCCCCGGCGGGGGACCCTACAATGAGCAGTTCTTC. Translated, it gives CASSIPGGGPYNEQFF.

In its sample, this clone was seen a few times. The chain recombines TRBV13 with TRBJ2-7; D perhaps matches TRBD1 (6 bases). The germline gives CDR1 PRHDT, CDR2 FYEKMQ (reference sequence). V lost 5 bases to trimming and J lost 3 bases, with 14 bases between them. This CDR3 has 14 residues. CDR3 DNA sequence: TGTGCCAGCAGCCGACAGGCCGGAAGCTACGAGCAGTACTTC. Encoded protein: CASSRQAGSYEQYF.

This clone showed up just a few times. In DNA, the CDR3 is TGTGCCAGCAGCTTAATGACTAGGCAACTTGATACGCAGTATTTT. This gives the protein CASSLMTRQLDTQYF. The chain uses TRBV11-3 and TRBJ2-3; perhaps TRBD2 as D (6 bases). Germline values: CDR1 SGHNT, CDR2 YENEEA. Trimming removed 2 bases from V and 6 bases from J, with 15 bases in between. There are 15 residues in the CDR3.

The chain is built from TRBV19 and TRBJ2-4, with D hard to call. CDR3 length: 13 amino acids. The V and J ends lost 2 bases and 12 bases respectively, with 14 bases between them. Germline CDR1 and CDR2: LNHDA and SQIVND (reference sequence). CDR3 nucleotides: TGTGCCAGTAGTATAAATGATGGGATGGCTCAGTACTTC. It specifies CASSINDGMAQYF. Full variable domain (missing parts from reference TRBV19 and TRBJ2-4): DGGITQSPKYLFRKEGQNVTLSCEQNLNHDAMYWYRQDPGQGLRLIYYSQIVNDFQKGDIAEGYSVSREKKESFPLTVTSAQKNPTAFYLCASSINDGMAQYFGAGTRLSVL.

J is TRBJ2-1 and V is TRBV5-4; D remains ambiguous. Trimming shortened V by 4 bases and J by 6 bases, and 17 bases separated the two germline ends. This CDR3 is 15 amino acids long. In germline, CDR1 is SGHNT, CDR2 YYREEE (reference sequence). CDR3: CASSRKRQASNEQFF. The CDR3 nucleotides are TGTGCCAGCAGCAGAAAACGACAAGCCTCCAATGAGCAGTTCTTC.

This clone has a handful of counts. The V and J genes are TRBV5-1 and TRBJ2-5; 8 nucleotides match TRBD2. This CDR3 contains 16 residues. V shed 1 base and J 5 bases; nucleotides not matched to a gene: 10. The V gene's germline CDR1 is SGHRS and CDR2 YFSETQ. The CDR3 DNA sequence: TGCGCCAGCAGCTTGCAAGGGACTAGTACAATGGAGACCCAGTACTTC. Protein sequence: CASSLQGTSTMETQYF.

The chain combines TRBV11-2 with TRBJ2-5; TRBD2 might be the D (5 bases). CDR1 is SGHAT and CDR2 is FQNNGV in the germline V gene. The V end lost 1 base, the J end lost 10 bases, and 13 bases lay between the germline ends. There are 13 residues in the CDR3. The CDR3 here is CASSLGSGRDQYF. The CDR3 DNA reads TGTGCCAGCAGCTTAGGGTCAGGTCGGGACCAGTACTTC.

This clone was seen only a few times. The rearrangement uses TRBV7-2 and TRBJ2-2; no clear D. The CDR3 covers 16 residues. Trimming cost V 3 bases and J 7 bases, with 18 bases left between them. Germline V lookup: CDR1 SGHTA, CDR2 FQGNSA. DNA of the CDR3: TGTGCCAGCAGCTTCACAGCCGGCACTCAGGTCGGGGAGCTGTTTTTT. Translation gives CASSFTAGTQVGELFF. The full variable domain, in which reference TRBV7-2 and TRBJ2-2 provide the parts outside the CDR3, is GAGVSQSPSNKVTEKGKDVELRCDPISGHTALYWYRQSLGQGLEFLIYFQGNSAPDKSGLPSDRFSAERTGGSVSTLTIQRTQQEDSAVYLCASSFTAGTQVGELFFGEGSRLTVL.

This clone was seen ten or more times. This chain joins TRBV21-1 and TRBJ2-3; the table names TRBD2, a call not compared with the DNA. TRBV21-1 constitutes a pseudogene. The CDR3 consists of 18 residues. The CDR3 loop is CASSKRLVARGPKTSQYF. CDR3 DNA sequence: TGTGCCAGCAGCAAACGATTGGTAGCGCGTGGTCCCAAAACTTCGCAGTATTTT.